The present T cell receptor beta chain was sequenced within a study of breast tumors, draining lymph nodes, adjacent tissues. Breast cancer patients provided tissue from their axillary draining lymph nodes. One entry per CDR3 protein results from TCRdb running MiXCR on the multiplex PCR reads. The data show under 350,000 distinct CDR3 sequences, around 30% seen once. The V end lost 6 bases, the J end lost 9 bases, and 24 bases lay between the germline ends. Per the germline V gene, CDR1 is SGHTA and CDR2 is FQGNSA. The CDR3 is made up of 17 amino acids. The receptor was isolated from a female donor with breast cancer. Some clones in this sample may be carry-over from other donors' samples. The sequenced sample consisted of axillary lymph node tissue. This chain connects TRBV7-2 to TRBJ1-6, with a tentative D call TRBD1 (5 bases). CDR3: CASSRAVLLGDSSPLHF. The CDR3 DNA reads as TGTGCCAGCAGTCGAGCGGTTCTCCTGGGGGATAGTTCACCCCTCCACTTT.